This TCR beta chain stems from a study of a mutant IDH1 vaccine in newly diagnosed glioma. Overall study: It was radiotherapy, temozolomide, or both that patients received previously, with most receiving both.

The time point is: week 47, end of study. What each vaccine dose contained was 300 ug of mutant IDH1 20-mer peptide, accompanied by topical imiquimod. Across weeks 1, 3, 5, 7, 11, 15, 19 and 23, patients received a vaccination each time, eight in all. New WHO grade 3 or 4 astrocytomas that were IDH1-mutant and ATRX-lost occurred in the donors. A note on this clone: Its specificity is not known.

Measured with immunoSEQ multiplex PCR; TCRdb has only the in-frame clones, and not every one. The sample lists 60,000 to 65,000 clones; roughly four fifths were seen once. Germline V gives CDR1 SGHNT, CDR2 YYREEE (reference sequence). CDR3 length: 12 amino acids. Between the trimmed V and J ends, which lost 4 bases and 3 bases, there was a span of 4 bases. Material: PBMCs, obtained from a glioma patient whose treatment included an IDH1 peptide vaccine. The rearrangement uses TRBV5-4 and TRBJ2-2; D unresolved. The source is a man aged 25 to 40 with glioma. This CDR3 is CASSPYTGELFF. The DNA for the CDR3 is TGTGCCAGCAGCCCATACACCGGGGAGCTGTTTTTT. The variable domain in full, with the rest retrieved from reference TRBV5-4 and TRBJ2-2, is ETGVTQSPTHLIKTRGQQVTLRCSSQSGHNTVSWYQQALGQGPQFIFQYYREEENGRGNFPPRFSGLQFPNYSSELNVNALELDDSALYLCASSPYTGELFFGEGSRLTVL.